This T cell receptor beta chain was captured in a study of T-cell memory formation after mild COVID-19. TCRdb called the 5' RACE reads again in MiXCR, with one record for every CDR3 protein. The sample has around 500,000 distinct CDR3 sequences, roughly 18% seen once; the top ten hold approximately 13%. This clonotype was counted between two and nine times. V lost 5 bases and J lost 7; bases outside the gene matches: 3. This CDR3 comprises 13 residues. The germline V gene has CDR1 SEHNR and CDR2 FQNEAQ (reference sequence). The receptor comes from an adult woman who had mild COVID-19 (a few samples of this study predate the infection). Cell type and time point are not known. The rearrangement links TRBV7-9 to TRBJ1-2; 11 bases are shared with TRBD1. Sequenced input: PBMCs or a T cell subset sorted from them (not recorded which). The CDR3 region has the DNA TGTGCCAGCAGCCCGGGACAGGGGGTTGGCTACACCTTC. Its translation: CASSPGQGVGYTF.